The 23 T cell receptor beta chains reported below all come from one sample, sequenced in a study of CD8+CD57+ T cells in acquired aplastic anemia. CDR3 and TCR beta VDJ profiling relied on a genomic DNA template. TCRdb itself ran the reads through MiXCR, one entry per CDR3 protein. The repertoire holds 40,000 to 45,000 distinct CDR3 sequences, with approximately 67% as singletons. Sequencing used sorted CD4+, CD8+, or CD8+CD57+ T cells (not recorded which) from PBMCs. The receptors were gathered from a human donor in good health, serving as a control.

This chain joins TRBV15 and TRBJ2-7; no definite D call. Trimming cost V 4 bases and J 2 bases, with 9 bases left between them. This CDR3 spans 13 amino acids. CDR1 LNHNV and CDR2 YYDKDF come from the germline V gene (reference sequence). The CDR3 DNA sequence: TGTGCCACCAGCAAAGGGTTGGCCTACGAGCAGTACTTC. This codes for CATSKGLAYEQYF.

Concerning this clonotype: A much larger clonotype is one base distant, so this may be a read error. The chain employs TRBV3-1 and TRBJ1-4; D is perhaps TRBD1 (6 bases). This CDR3 has 18 amino acids. Germline values: CDR1 LGHDT, CDR2 YNNKEL (reference sequence). CDR3 region: CASSQDHLVTGVREKLSF. The CDR3 nucleotides read TGTGCCAGCAGCCAAGACCACCTGGTGACAGGAGTTAGGGAAAAACTGTCTTTT.

The V gene is TRBV19, the J gene TRBJ1-1; D is unresolved. Trimming left V 8 bases short and J 5 bases short, with 9 bases between. Germline CDR1 is LNHDA and CDR2 is SQIVND (reference sequence). This CDR3 contains 11 residues. The CDR3 protein is CASAWGTEAFF. For the CDR3, the DNA is TGTGCCAGTGCATGGGGTACTGAAGCTTTCTTT.

This clonotype has at least ten counts. The V and J genes are TRBV7-6 and TRBJ1-1, with TRBD1 matching 7 bases. The trim removed 3 bases at V and 3 bases at J, leaving 13 bases unmatched. CDR1 and CDR2 from the germline V gene are SGHVS and FNYEAQ. The CDR3 consists of 17 residues. CDR3 nucleotides: TGTGCCAGCAGCTTTGACAGGGTGGATGGGTCAGACACTGAAGCTTTCTTT. It specifies CASSFDRVDGSDTEAFF.

The genes are TRBV29-1 and TRBJ2-2; D perhaps matches TRBD2 (5 bases). With 4 bases removed from V and 4 bases from J, the gap between germline ends came to 13 bases. Germline CDR1 is SQVTM and CDR2 is ANQGSEA. This CDR3 is 14 amino acids long. CDR3: CSVGKDGLTGELFF. The CDR3 nucleotides read TGCAGCGTTGGGAAAGACGGACTCACCGGGGAGCTGTTTTTT.

The V and J genes are TRBV14 and TRBJ1-1, with 7 bases identical to TRBD1. V shed 4 bases and J 10 bases; nucleotides not matched to a gene: 6. The CDR3 totals 12 residues. The germline gives CDR1 SGHDN, CDR2 FVKESK. The CDR3, as DNA: TGTGCCAGCAGCCTAGCGACAGGGAGAGCTTTCTTT. This translates into CASSLATGRAFF.

This chain uses TRBV7-9 with TRBJ2-6; D unresolved. The CDR3 loop spans 13 amino acids. The germline V gene has CDR1 SEHNR and CDR2 FQNEAQ (reference sequence). Trimming shortened V by 5 bases and J by 2 bases, and 4 bases separated the two germline ends. The CDR3 sequence is CASSKPGANVLTF. CDR3 sequence (DNA): TGTGCCAGCAGCAAGCCTGGGGCCAACGTCCTGACTTTC.

The chain is built from TRBV2 and TRBJ2-7, with a weak D call TRBD2 (5 bases). The V and J ends lost 6 bases and 3 bases respectively, with 6 bases between them. The CDR3 extends over 11 amino acids. Germline V gives CDR1 SNHLY, CDR2 FYNNEI. CDR3 nucleotide sequence: TGTGCCAGCAGCGGAGGCTACGAGCAGTACGTC. Its translation: CASSGGYEQYV.

The chain carries TRBV11-2 and TRBJ2-1; possibly TRBD1 for D (6 bases). Germline-derived CDR1 and CDR2 are SGHAT and FQNNGV. The CDR3 has 14 amino acids. The V gene lost 5 bases and the J gene lost 9 bases, with 17 bases spanning the gap. The CDR3 loop reads CASSLRTVPREQFF. CDR3 nucleotide sequence: TGTGCCAGCAGCCTCCGGACAGTCCCACGTGAGCAGTTCTTC.

The V gene is TRBV11-2, the J gene TRBJ2-5; TRBD2 is a possible D gene (6 bases). This CDR3 is built from 19 residues. Trimming removed 5 bases at V and 0 bases at J, with 25 bases between. In germline, CDR1 is SGHAT, CDR2 FQNNGV. The CDR3 protein is CASSHPVGGRIRYQETQYF. The CDR3 bases are TGTGCCAGCAGCCACCCGGTAGGAGGGAGGATCAGGTACCAAGAGACCCAGTACTTC.

This clonotype was found a few times. This chain links TRBV25-1 with TRBJ2-7; D gene ambiguous. Germline lookup yields CDR1 MGHDK and CDR2 SYGVNS. This CDR3 has 14 amino acids. The germline V and J ends were trimmed by 5 bases and 3 bases, with 14 bases remaining between them. As DNA, the CDR3 is TGTGCCAGCAGTTTGGGCGGACCCGGCTACGAGCAGTACTTC. Its protein product is CASSLGGPGYEQYF.

The chain combines TRBV7-6 with TRBJ2-7; D call uncertain. This CDR3 region has 13 residues. Germline assignment: CDR1 SGHVS and CDR2 FNYEAQ. Trimming shortened V by 5 bases and J by 3 bases, and 11 bases separated the two germline ends. CDR3: CASSPQRGYEQYF. The CDR3 nucleotides are TGTGCCAGCAGCCCGCAACGTGGCTACGAGCAGTACTTC.

The chain has TRBV6-1 and TRBJ1-1; D gene ambiguous. CDR1 and CDR2 from the germline V gene are MNHNS and SASEGT. There are 11 residues in the CDR3. V gave up 6 bases and J gave up 2 bases, with 4 bases separating them. The CDR3 DNA is TGTGCCAGCAGGATAAACACTGAAGCTTTCTTT. It is translated as CASRINTEAFF.

In this sample, this clonotype turned up many times. This may come from a read error, since a much larger clone is one base off. The rearrangement links TRBV9 to TRBJ1-3; D gene ambiguous. The germline V gene encodes CDR1 SGDLS and CDR2 YYNGEE. The CDR3 runs 15 residues. Deletions cut 2 bases from V and 1 base from J, with 10 bases between. CDR3 nucleotide sequence: TGTGCCAGCAGCGTTACAGAGGCGTCTGGAAACACCATATATTTT. It translates to CASSVTEASGNTIYF.

The chain links TRBV2 to TRBJ2-7, with D maybe TRBD1 (5 bases). The CDR3 length is 13 residues. Germline values: CDR1 SNHLY, CDR2 FYNNEI. V lost 5 bases, J lost 9 bases, and 17 bases lay in between. Here the CDR3 reads CASSKGYTDGQYF. The CDR3 DNA sequence: TGTGCCAGCAGTAAGGGGTACACTGACGGGCAGTACTTC.

This clonotype came up a few times. V is TRBV10-3 and J is TRBJ2-7; 7 nucleotides align to TRBD1. The germline CDR1 and CDR2 sequences are ENHRY and SYGVKD. The V gene end was trimmed by 11 bases and the J gene end by 4 bases; junction bases not matched to a gene: 14. This CDR3 has 14 amino acids. The CDR3 sequence: CAAATGTVGYEQYF. For the CDR3, the DNA is TGTGCCGCCGCTACCGGGACAGTCGGATACGAGCAGTACTTC.

The chain employs TRBV14 and TRBJ1-2; tentative D call: TRBD1 (6 bases). Germline V gene sequence: CDR1 SGHDN, CDR2 FVKESK. Trimming removed 0 bases at V and 9 bases at J, with 17 bases between. The CDR3 extends over 15 amino acids. The CDR3 reads CASSQDVAGAESYTF. CDR3 nucleotide sequence: TGTGCCAGCAGCCAAGATGTGGCAGGGGCGGAGAGCTACACCTTC.

The chain links TRBV7-9 to TRBJ2-3, with D perhaps matching TRBD2 (5 bases). Trimming pared 8 bases from V and 0 bases from J, leaving 9 bases between. In germline, CDR1 is SEHNR, CDR2 FQNEAQ (reference sequence). The CDR3 has 13 residues. The CDR3 protein is CASDGVSTDTQYF. The CDR3 bases are TGTGCCAGCGACGGGGTCAGCACAGATACGCAGTATTTT. Drawing the rest from reference TRBV7-9 and TRBJ2-3, the complete variable domain is DTGVSQNPRHKITKRGQNVTFRCDPISEHNRLYWYRQTLGQGPEFLTYFQNEAQLEKSRLLSDRFSAERPKGSFSTLEIQRTEQGDSAMYLCASDGVSTDTQYFGPGTRLTVL.

The chain links TRBV2 to TRBJ1-5; a possible D gene is TRBD1 (6 bases). Germline V gene data show CDR1 as SNHLY and CDR2 as FYNNEI. The V and J ends lost 6 bases and 4 bases respectively, with 16 bases between them. This CDR3 is built from 15 residues. As DNA, the CDR3 is TGTGCCAGCAGGGCCCCGACAGGCCCAAATCAGCCCCAGCATTTT. As protein: CASRAPTGPNQPQHF.

This chain uses TRBV15 with TRBJ1-2; D gene unclear. V was cut by 5 bases and J by 4 bases, with 17 bases left in between. The CDR3 is made up of 15 amino acids. Germline V gene lookup returns CDR1 LNHNV and CDR2 YYDKDF (reference sequence). The CDR3 bases are TGTGCCACCAGCCCGAGCGTGGGCCGATCCTATGGCTACACCTTC. This codes for CATSPSVGRSYGYTF.

This clonotype was picked up one time. The genes are TRBV2 and TRBJ1-2; D gene uncertain. The CDR3 runs 12 residues. Germline CDR1 is SNHLY and CDR2 is FYNNEI. V gave up 1 base and J gave up 7 bases, with 7 bases separating them. CDR3 in amino acids: CASSEGGLGYTF. CDR3 bases: TGTGCCAGCAGTGAAGGGGGTCTTGGCTACACCTTC. Complete variable domain (other parts from reference TRBV2 and TRBJ1-2): EPEVTQTPSHQVTQMGQEVILRCVPISNHLYFYWYRQILGQKVEFLVSFYNNEISEKSEIFDDQFSVERPDGSNFTLKIRSTKLEDSAMYFCASSEGGLGYTFGSGTRLTVV.

This chain connects TRBV5-1 to TRBJ1-3; a possible D gene is TRBD1 (6 bases). In germline, CDR1 is SGHRS, CDR2 YFSETQ. The CDR3 has 16 amino acids. The V end was cut by 4 bases, the J end by 0 bases, with 14 bases between. CDR3 loop: CASSRGTLGSGNTIYF. CDR3 nucleotides: TGCGCCAGCAGCCGCGGGACACTCGGCTCTGGAAACACCATATATTTT.

The V gene is TRBV12-3 or TRBV12-4, the J gene TRBJ2-7, with D perhaps matching TRBD2 (6 bases). The CDR3 is 13 amino acids. V lost 6 bases to trimming and J lost 3 bases, with 12 bases between them. The CDR3 DNA follows: TGTGCCAGCAGAAGGGGACTTATCTACGAGCAGTACTTC. It encodes CASRRGLIYEQYF.